These 27 T cell receptor beta chains were all obtained from the same sample, sequenced in a study of cytomegalovirus exposure and HLA in healthy donors. PCR employed 60 Vbeta and 13 Jbeta primers. Clones were read by immunoSEQ multiplex PCR, and TCRdb kept only the in-frame ones, dropping some. The sample has about 70,000 clones; around 87% are singletons. The material sequenced was PBMCs. These receptors all stem from a woman under 40 in good health and CMV-seropositive.

The rearrangement joins TRBV5-4 to TRBJ2-1, with D possibly matching TRBD2 (5 bases). This CDR3 spans 15 amino acids. Germline V gene sequence: CDR1 SGHNT, CDR2 YYREEE (reference sequence). V was cut by 4 bases and J by 10 bases, with 21 bases left in between. In nucleotides, the CDR3 is TGTGCCAGCAGCCCGGAGATAGGACTGCGTTTCGAGCAGTTCTTC. Its protein product is CASSPEIGLRFEQFF.

This chain links TRBV7-9 with TRBJ1-4; D is unclear. Deletions cut 2 bases from V and 13 bases from J, with 17 bases between. The CDR3 runs to 14 residues. Germline V gene lookup returns CDR1 SEHNR and CDR2 FQNEAQ (reference sequence). The CDR3 nucleotides read TGTGCCAGCAGCTTATCCAGTTGGCCCGAGGGACTGTTTTTT. This encodes CASSLSSWPEGLFF.

The chain couples TRBV5-1 to TRBJ1-1; 7 bases map to TRBD1. The CDR3 spans 14 residues. The J segment lost 5 bases and the V segment lost 0 bases, leaving 4 bases of the junction unmatched. Germline CDR1 SGHRS, CDR2 YFSETQ. The DNA of the CDR3 is TGCGCCAGCAGCTTGGAGGGGGCGGAGACTGAAGCTTTCTTT. It is translated as CASSLEGAETEAFF.

In DNA, the CDR3 is TGCGCCAGCAGCTTGGGACAGCCCTACAATGAGCAGTTCTTC. Protein: CASSLGQPYNEQFF. The chain couples TRBV5-1 to TRBJ2-1; tentative D call: TRBD1 (5 bases). This CDR3 comprises 14 residues. Trimming removed 0 bases at V and 2 bases at J, with 6 bases between. Germline CDR1 is SGHRS and CDR2 is YFSETQ. The full variable domain, with the rest looked up from reference TRBV5-1 and TRBJ2-1, is KAGVTQTPRYLIKTRGQQVTLSCSPISGHRSVSWYQQTPGQGLQFLFEYFSETQRNKGNFPGRFSGRQFSNSRSEMNVSTLELGDSALYLCASSLGQPYNEQFFGPGTRLTVL.

This clone was observed a single time. The chain combines TRBV19 with TRBJ1-1; 9 bases agree with TRBD1. Trimming took 8 bases from V and 6 from J; bases not matched to a gene: 13. Germline assignment: CDR1 LNHDA and CDR2 SQIVND (reference sequence). This CDR3 is built from 15 residues. CDR3 residues: CASQSIRTGVPEAFF. Here the CDR3 DNA reads TGTGCCAGTCAGTCTATACGGACAGGGGTCCCTGAAGCTTTCTTT.

The genes are TRBV28 and TRBJ2-3; TRBD1 is a possible D gene (6 bases). Germline-derived CDR1 and CDR2 are MDHEN and SYDVKM. The CDR3 consists of 14 residues. The ends were cut back, 10 bases at V and 0 bases at J, with 14 bases in the middle. CDR3 protein: CATSPTGSTDTQYF. The CDR3 DNA reads TGTGCCACCTCACCAACAGGGAGCACAGATACGCAGTATTTT.

The chain joins TRBV6-6 to TRBJ1-1, with no clear D. CDR1 is MNHNY, CDR2 SVGAGI, per germline (reference sequence). The V and J ends lost 6 bases and 0 bases respectively, with 8 bases between them. The CDR3 has 13 amino acids. The CDR3 nucleotides read TGTGCCAGCAGCAATGTTTTGAACACTGAAGCTTTCTTT. It yields the protein CASSNVLNTEAFF.

The chain carries TRBV27 and TRBJ1-2, with 7 positions matching TRBD1. The trim removed 5 bases at V and 4 bases at J, leaving 10 bases unmatched. Per the germline V gene, CDR1 is MNHEY and CDR2 is SMNVEV (reference sequence). The CDR3 consists of 15 residues. DNA for the CDR3: TGTGCCAGCAGTCCCTCGGACAGGAACGGCTATGGCTACACCTTC. Translated, it gives CASSPSDRNGYGYTF.

The V gene is TRBV23-1, the J gene TRBJ2-3; D is perhaps TRBD2 (6 bases). TRBV23-1 is flagged as an ORF with uncertain function. The CDR3 runs 17 residues. Between the trimmed V and J ends, which lost 0 bases and 0 bases, there was a span of 13 bases. The CDR3 region is CASSQSSGSASTDTQYF. CDR3 coding DNA: TGCGCCAGCAGTCAATCTTCCGGGAGCGCTAGCACAGATACGCAGTATTTT.

This clone has only a few counts. The V gene is TRBV10-1, the J gene TRBJ1-1; perhaps TRBD1 as D (6 bases). V shed 10 bases and J shed 0 bases, with 12 bases lying between them. CDR3 length: 13 residues. The V gene's germline CDR1 is WNHNN and CDR2 SYGVQD (reference sequence). The CDR3, as DNA: TGCGCCACCCGGGGGGCCTTGAACACTGAAGCTTTCTTT. Amino acid sequence: CATRGALNTEAFF.

The chain links TRBV18 to TRBJ1-4; 8 nucleotides align to TRBD1. Trimming cost V 3 bases and J 4 bases; bases outside gene matches: 4. The CDR3 spans 15 residues. Germline loops: CDR1 KGHSH, CDR2 LQKENI. DNA of the CDR3: TGTGCCAGCTCACCTGGACAGGGTGATAATGAAAAACTGTTTTTT. It codes for CASSPGQGDNEKLFF.

The V gene is TRBV4-1, the J gene TRBJ1-4; no definite D call. With 0 bases removed from V and 5 bases from J, the gap between germline ends came to 10 bases. Germline V gives CDR1 MGHRA, CDR2 YSYEKL. The CDR3 spans 15 residues. CDR3 coding DNA: TGCGCCAGCAGCCAAGACGTGAAGAGAAATGAAAAACTGTTTTTT. Translation gives CASSQDVKRNEKLFF.

The V call is TRBV4-1, the J call TRBJ2-1, with 12 bases aligning to TRBD2. The CDR3 is made up of 18 amino acids. CDR1 is MGHRA, CDR2 YSYEKL, per germline. J gave up 7 bases and V 4 bases, and 14 bases lay outside the gene matches. This CDR3 is CASSPIWTSGARGNEQFF. DNA of the CDR3: TGCGCCAGCAGCCCTATATGGACTAGCGGGGCCCGAGGGAATGAGCAGTTCTTC.

V gene TRBV5-4 combines with J gene TRBJ2-5; D ambiguous. The CDR3 has 11 residues. Germline V lookup: CDR1 SGHNT, CDR2 YYREEE (reference sequence). Trimming cost V 2 bases and J 5 bases, with 4 bases left between them. CDR3 DNA: TGTGCCAGCAGCTTTCGGGAGACCCAGTACTTC. Translating gives CASSFRETQYF. The entire variable domain, with the rest obtained from reference TRBV5-4 and TRBJ2-5, is as follows: ETGVTQSPTHLIKTRGQQVTLRCSSQSGHNTVSWYQQALGQGPQFIFQYYREEENGRGNFPPRFSGLQFPNYSSELNVNALELDDSALYLCASSFRETQYFGPGTRLLVL.

As for this clone: The same CDR3 also results from other DNA sequences found in this sample. The chain couples TRBV28 to TRBJ2-5; possible D gene TRBD1, 5 bases. This CDR3 contains 15 residues. V was shortened by 6 bases and J by 3 bases, with 17 bases between the two germline ends. The germline V gene has CDR1 MDHEN and CDR2 SYDVKM. The CDR3 DNA reads as TGTGCCAGCAGACACAGGTACTCTGGAAAAGAGACCCAGTACTTC. Encoded protein: CASRHRYSGKETQYF.

The chain links TRBV6-4 to TRBJ2-1; D unclear. Germline-derived CDR1 and CDR2 are MRHNA and SNTAGT. Between the trimmed V and J ends, which lost 0 bases and 0 bases, there was a span of 9 bases. This CDR3 comprises 16 residues. CDR3 loop: CASSDSASTSYNEQFF. The CDR3, as DNA: TGTGCCAGCAGTGACTCAGCGTCAACCTCCTACAATGAGCAGTTCTTC.

This clone occurred a few times. The rearrangement joins TRBV18 to TRBJ1-5; D remains unclear. Germline V lookup: CDR1 KGHSH, CDR2 LQKENI. V lost 2 bases, J lost 4 bases, and 12 bases lay in between. CDR3 size: 15 residues. CDR3 in DNA: TGTGCCAGCTCACCAGAGAGGAGGGCGAATCAGCCCCAGCATTTT. Residues: CASSPERRANQPQHF.

This chain links TRBV11-2 with TRBJ2-2, with D maybe TRBD2 (7 bases). Germline V gene data show CDR1 as SGHAT and CDR2 as FQNNGV. Trimming removed 5 bases at V and 3 bases at J, with 19 bases between. The CDR3 is 17 amino acids. The CDR3 DNA sequence: TGTGCCAGCAGCCTAGGTTCGAGCGGGACACACACCGGGGAGCTGTTTTTT. Translation: CASSLGSSGTHTGELFF.

V and J are TRBV4-1 and TRBJ1-2; maybe TRBD1 (5 bases). Trimming took 0 bases from V and 6 from J, leaving 11 bases between them. This CDR3 contains 14 residues. CDR1 is MGHRA, CDR2 YSYEKL, per germline. CDR3 loop: CASSQDWAGNGYTF. CDR3 DNA: TGCGCCAGCAGCCAAGATTGGGCAGGGAATGGCTACACCTTC.

CDR3 region: CASSPDRGLWAQHF. The CDR3 nucleotides read TGTGCCAGCAGCCCAGACAGGGGGCTTTGGGCCCAGCATTTT. The chain carries TRBV6-4 and TRBJ1-5; 10 positions agree with TRBD1. Germline CDR1 is MRHNA and CDR2 is SNTAGT. This CDR3 has 14 amino acids. The trim removed 6 bases at V and 11 bases at J, leaving 10 bases unmatched.

This chain links TRBV27 with TRBJ2-3, with 13 nucleotides matching TRBD2. V gave up 6 bases and J gave up 4 bases; unmatched junction bases: 7. Looked up from germline, CDR1 is MNHEY and CDR2 is SMNVEV (reference sequence). The CDR3 covers 16 residues. The CDR3 spells CASRPRTSGRADTQYF. The CDR3 DNA sequence: TGTGCCAGCAGGCCTAGGACTAGCGGGAGAGCAGATACGCAGTATTTT.

V gene TRBV15 combines with J gene TRBJ1-4; D perhaps matches TRBD1 (5 bases). The CDR3 has 15 residues. Trimming removed 4 bases from V and 7 bases from J, with 16 bases in between. Per germline, CDR1 LNHNV and CDR2 YYDKDF (reference sequence). The CDR3 region is CATSTLGGAGEKLFF. The CDR3 DNA sequence: TGTGCCACCAGCACTCTGGGAGGGGCTGGTGAAAAACTGTTTTTT. The whole variable domain, remainder taken from reference TRBV15 and TRBJ1-4, is DAMVIQNPRYQVTQFGKPVTLSCSQTLNHNVMYWYQQKSSQAPKLLFHYYDKDFNNEADTPDNFQSRRPNTSFCFLDIRSPGLGDTAMYLCATSTLGGAGEKLFFGSGTQLSVL.

This clone has just one count. The chain links TRBV28 to TRBJ1-5; TRBD1 is a possible D gene (5 bases). Trimming stripped 5 bases from V and 6 bases from J, with 14 bases between. The CDR3 length is 14 residues. Germline loops: CDR1 MDHEN, CDR2 SYDVKM. The CDR3 region is CASSTPGRGQPQHF. The CDR3 nucleotides read TGTGCCAGCAGTACCCCGGGGAGGGGTCAGCCCCAGCATTTT.

The table lists this clone with a few counts. This chain links TRBV9 with TRBJ2-7; possible D gene TRBD2, 6 bases. Germline CDR1 SGDLS, CDR2 YYNGEE. The CDR3 contains 16 residues. Trimming shortened V by 0 bases and J by 0 bases, and 13 bases separated the two germline ends. This CDR3 is CASSVESSVPSYEQYF. CDR3 DNA: TGTGCCAGCAGCGTAGAGTCTAGCGTCCCCTCCTACGAGCAGTACTTC.

The genes are TRBV28 and TRBJ2-7, with 7 nucleotides matching TRBD1. The CDR3 is made up of 13 amino acids. CDR1 MDHEN and CDR2 SYDVKM come from the germline V gene. V shed 10 bases, J shed 2 bases, and the junction held 8 bases outside the gene matches. The CDR3 is CAIKRDSTYEQYF. CDR3 nucleotides: TGTGCCATCAAGAGGGACAGTACCTACGAGCAGTACTTC.

The V gene is TRBV28, the J gene TRBJ2-5, with D perhaps matching TRBD2 (7 bases). Germline assignment: CDR1 MDHEN and CDR2 SYDVKM. V lost 6 bases and J 2 bases, leaving 19 bases between the germline ends. The CDR3 contains 16 residues. CDR3 amino acids: CASSSGGGGLQETQYF. CDR3 sequence (DNA): TGTGCCAGCAGCTCTGGAGGGGGAGGGCTACAAGAGACCCAGTACTTC.

The rearrangement uses TRBV5-8 and TRBJ2-3; 9 positions agree with TRBD2. V lost 4 bases to trimming and J lost 1 base; unmatched junction nucleotides: 7. The CDR3 covers 16 residues. The germline CDR1 and CDR2 sequences are SGHTS and YDEGEE. CDR3 DNA sequence: TGTGCCAGCAGCCGGGATAGCGGGAGACGCACAGATACGCAGTATTTT. This encodes CASSRDSGRRTDTQYF.